This T cell receptor (beta chain) was obtained from a study of T cell responses to AZD1222 COVID-19 vaccine. CDR3 length equals 16 residues. Trimming cost V 5 bases and J 2 bases; bases outside gene matches: 6. The V gene's germline CDR1 is SGHVS and CDR2 FQNEAQ. Sequencing used immunoSEQ multiplex PCR; TCRdb keeps in-frame clones, though not all of them. Counted here are about 140,000 clones, around 93% occurring once; the ten biggest clones make up roughly 3.5%. On this clone: Its specificity is unknown.

Whole-study findings and limits: Unmutated regions of variants are reportedly targeted by nearly half of spike-specific TCRs. Only a handful of AZD1222 recipients, more than five in all, had baseline seropositivity. Dominant CD4 TCR responses targeted spike regions 160-218 and 743-854.

Second-dose schedules of about 4 or about 12 weeks were combined. This receptor was taken from an adult who received the AZD1222 COVID-19 vaccine. This chain uses TRBV7-8 with TRBJ2-2; 9 nucleotides agree with TRBD1. Sequencing was performed on peripheral blood, taken 28 days after the second AZD1222 dose. CDR3 loop: CASSTPGQGNTGELFF. The CDR3 DNA sequence: TGTGCCAGCAGCACGCCGGGACAGGGTAACACCGGGGAGCTGTTTTTT. Full variable domain (rest looked up from reference TRBV7-8 and TRBJ2-2): GAGVSQSPRYKVAKRGQDVALRCDPISGHVSLFWYQQALGQGPEFLTYFQNEAQLDKSGLPSDRFFAERPEGSVSTLKIQRTQQEDSAVYLCASSTPGQGNTGELFFGEGSRLTVL.